This T cell receptor beta chain was identified during a study of sequential checkpoint blockade in melanoma. For the study at large: Randomization was 1:1 between first-line nivolumab→ipilimumab and ipilimumab→nivolumab. After both sequences, patients received maintenance nivolumab.

The repertoire was sequenced with immunoSEQ multiplex PCR; TCRdb's copy has only in-frame clones and lacks some. This sample yields around 3,800 clones, of which 63% are seen a single time; around 20% belongs to the top ten. CDR3 length equals 14 residues. Germline V gives CDR1 MNHEY, CDR2 SMNVEV (reference sequence). Trimming pared 6 bases from V and 4 bases from J, leaving 15 bases between. As for treatment: randomized to nivolumab then ipilimumab (arm A) or the reverse (arm B). PBMC sorting kept live CD3+CD8+ cells without CD19 or CD56. The sample in question was CD8+ T cells sorted from blood (inferred from file names), obtained from a patient given nivolumab and ipilimumab in sequence. The TCR comes from a human donor with melanoma. V gene TRBV27 combines with J gene TRBJ1-1, with a tentative D call TRBD1 (6 bases). The DNA for the CDR3 is TGTGCCAGCAGGCTCCCGACAGGATCCACTGAAGCTTTCTTT. This codes for CASRLPTGSTEAFF.